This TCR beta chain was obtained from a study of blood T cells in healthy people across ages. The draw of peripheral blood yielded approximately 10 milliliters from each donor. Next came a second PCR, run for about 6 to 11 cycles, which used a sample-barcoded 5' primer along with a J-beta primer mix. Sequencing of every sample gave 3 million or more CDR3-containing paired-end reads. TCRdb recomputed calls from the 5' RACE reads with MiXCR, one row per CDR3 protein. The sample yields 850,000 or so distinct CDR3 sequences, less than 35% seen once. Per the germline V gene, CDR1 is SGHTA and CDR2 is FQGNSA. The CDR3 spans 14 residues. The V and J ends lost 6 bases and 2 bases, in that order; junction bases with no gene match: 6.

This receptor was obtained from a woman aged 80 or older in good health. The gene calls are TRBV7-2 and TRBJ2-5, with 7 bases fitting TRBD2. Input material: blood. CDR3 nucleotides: TGTGCCAGCAGGTTCGGGACTAATCAAGAGACCCAGTACTTC. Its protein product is CASRFGTNQETQYF.